This entry is about one TCR beta chain. Antigen unknown. This sample was included in a study of OX40 agonist ivuxolimab in advanced cancers. Study context: Three patients, one with hepatocellular carcinoma and two with cutaneous melanoma, achieved partial responses. The study's findings and limits: Certain nonresponding patients likewise had low normalized T-cell clonal expansion. CD4+ and CD8+ blood T cells expanded clonally by week 6 at 0.1 to 3.0 mg/kg. CD8+ T cells (on average) carried more expanded clones than CD4+ T cells.

Using immunoSEQ multiplex PCR, the repertoire was profiled, and TCRdb retains in-frame clones only, with some absent. The sample lists roughly 65,000 clones; roughly 88% were seen once. V was pared by 6 bases and J by 6 bases, with 15 bases between. Germline V CDR1 and CDR2: ENHRY, SYGVKD. This CDR3 contains 14 residues. This chain links TRBV10-3 with TRBJ2-1; the D gene is possibly TRBD2 (6 bases). The TCR originated in an adult with an advanced solid tumor such as melanoma, head and neck, liver or kidney cancer. Sequenced here: CD4+ or CD8+ T cells sorted from blood, sampled in a trial of the OX40 agonist ivuxolimab. The DNA for the CDR3 is TGTGCCATCAGCGGGACGCGGGATACCAATGAGCAGTTCTTC. Amino acid sequence: CAISGTRDTNEQFF.